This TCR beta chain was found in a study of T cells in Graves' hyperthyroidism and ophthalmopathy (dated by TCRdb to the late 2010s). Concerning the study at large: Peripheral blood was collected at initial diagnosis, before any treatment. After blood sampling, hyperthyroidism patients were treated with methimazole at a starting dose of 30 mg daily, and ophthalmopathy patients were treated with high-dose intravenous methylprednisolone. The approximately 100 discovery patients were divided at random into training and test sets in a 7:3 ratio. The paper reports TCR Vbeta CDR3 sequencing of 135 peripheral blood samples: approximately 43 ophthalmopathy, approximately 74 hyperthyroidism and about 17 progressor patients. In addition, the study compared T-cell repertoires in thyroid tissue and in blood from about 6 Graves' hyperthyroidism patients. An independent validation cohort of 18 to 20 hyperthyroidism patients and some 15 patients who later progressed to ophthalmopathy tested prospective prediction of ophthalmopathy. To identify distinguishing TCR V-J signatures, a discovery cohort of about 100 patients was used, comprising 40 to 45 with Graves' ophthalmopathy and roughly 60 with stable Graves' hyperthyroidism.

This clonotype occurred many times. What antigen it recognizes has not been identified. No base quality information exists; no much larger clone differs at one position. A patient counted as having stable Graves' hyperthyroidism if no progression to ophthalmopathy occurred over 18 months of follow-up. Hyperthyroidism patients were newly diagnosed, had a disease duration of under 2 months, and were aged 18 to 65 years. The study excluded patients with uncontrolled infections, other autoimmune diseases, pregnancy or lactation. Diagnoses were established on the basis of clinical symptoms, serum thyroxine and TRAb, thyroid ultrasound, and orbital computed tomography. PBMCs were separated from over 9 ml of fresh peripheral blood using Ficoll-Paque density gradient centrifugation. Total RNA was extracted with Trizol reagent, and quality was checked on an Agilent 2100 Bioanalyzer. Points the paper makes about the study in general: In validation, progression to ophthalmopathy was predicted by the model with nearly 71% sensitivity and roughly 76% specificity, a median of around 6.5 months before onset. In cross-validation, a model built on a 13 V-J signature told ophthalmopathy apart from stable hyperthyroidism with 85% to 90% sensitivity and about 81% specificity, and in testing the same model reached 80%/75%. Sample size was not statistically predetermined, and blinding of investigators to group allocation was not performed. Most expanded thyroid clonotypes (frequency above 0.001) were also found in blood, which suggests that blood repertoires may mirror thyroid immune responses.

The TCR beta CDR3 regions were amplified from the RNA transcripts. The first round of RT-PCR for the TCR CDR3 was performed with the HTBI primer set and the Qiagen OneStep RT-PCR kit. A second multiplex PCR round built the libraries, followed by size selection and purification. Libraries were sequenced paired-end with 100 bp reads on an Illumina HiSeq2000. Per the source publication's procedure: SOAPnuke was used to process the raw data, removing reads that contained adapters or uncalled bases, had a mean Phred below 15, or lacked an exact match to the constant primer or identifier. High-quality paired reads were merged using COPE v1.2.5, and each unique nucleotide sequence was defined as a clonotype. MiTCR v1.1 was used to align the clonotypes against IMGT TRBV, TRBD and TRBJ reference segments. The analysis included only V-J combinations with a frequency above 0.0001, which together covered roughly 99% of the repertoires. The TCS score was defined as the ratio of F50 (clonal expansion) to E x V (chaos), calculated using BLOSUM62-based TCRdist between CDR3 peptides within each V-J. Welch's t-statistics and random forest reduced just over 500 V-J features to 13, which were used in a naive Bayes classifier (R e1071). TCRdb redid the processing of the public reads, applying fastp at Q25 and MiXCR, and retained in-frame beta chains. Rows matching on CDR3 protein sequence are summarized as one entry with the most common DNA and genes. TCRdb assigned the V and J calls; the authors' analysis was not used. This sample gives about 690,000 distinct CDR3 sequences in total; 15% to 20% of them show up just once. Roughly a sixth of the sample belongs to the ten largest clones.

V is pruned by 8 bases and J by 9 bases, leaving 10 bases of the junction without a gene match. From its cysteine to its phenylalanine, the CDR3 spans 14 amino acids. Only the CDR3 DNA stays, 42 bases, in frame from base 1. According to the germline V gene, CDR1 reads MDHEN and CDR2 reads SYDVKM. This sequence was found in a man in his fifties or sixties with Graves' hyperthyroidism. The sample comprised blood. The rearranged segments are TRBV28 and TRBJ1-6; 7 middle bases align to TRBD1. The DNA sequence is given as TGTGCCAGCGGGAGGACAGGTCCCGGTTCACCCCTCCACTTT. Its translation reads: CASGRTGPGSPLHF.